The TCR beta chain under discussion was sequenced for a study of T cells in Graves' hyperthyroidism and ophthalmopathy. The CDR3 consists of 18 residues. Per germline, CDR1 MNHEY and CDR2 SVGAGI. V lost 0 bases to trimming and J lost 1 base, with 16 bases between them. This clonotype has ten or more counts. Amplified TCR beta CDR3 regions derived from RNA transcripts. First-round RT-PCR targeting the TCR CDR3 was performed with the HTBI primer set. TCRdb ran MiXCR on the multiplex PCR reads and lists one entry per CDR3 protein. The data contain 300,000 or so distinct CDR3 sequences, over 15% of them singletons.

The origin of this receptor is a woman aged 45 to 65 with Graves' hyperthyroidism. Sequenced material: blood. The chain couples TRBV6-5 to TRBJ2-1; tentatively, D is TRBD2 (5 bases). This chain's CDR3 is CASSYSGESLGSYNEQFF. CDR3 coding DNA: TGTGCCAGCAGTTACTCCGGGGAGTCCTTGGGATCCTACAATGAGCAGTTCTTC.